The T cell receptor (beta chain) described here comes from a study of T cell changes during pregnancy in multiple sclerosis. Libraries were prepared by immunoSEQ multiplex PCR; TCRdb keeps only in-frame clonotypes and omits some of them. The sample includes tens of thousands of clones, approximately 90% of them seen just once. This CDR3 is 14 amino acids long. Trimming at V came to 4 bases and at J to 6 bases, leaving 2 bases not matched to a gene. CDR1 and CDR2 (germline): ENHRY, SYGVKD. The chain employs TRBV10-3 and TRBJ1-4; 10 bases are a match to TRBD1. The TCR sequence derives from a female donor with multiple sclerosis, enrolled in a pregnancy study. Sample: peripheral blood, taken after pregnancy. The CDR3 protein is CAISGQGADEKLFF. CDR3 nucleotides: TGTGCCATCAGTGGACAGGGGGCGGATGAAAAACTGTTTTTT.